The 17 T cell receptor beta chains given below trace back to one sample, sequenced in a study of T cell repertoires in cytomegalovirus infection. These TCRs' antigens remain unknown. Each CDR3 protein gets one entry after TCRdb re-called the reads with MiXCR. The table has roughly 160,000 distinct CDR3 sequences, about 22% seen once; the top ten hold more than 25%. Sequencing was performed on CD8+ T cells from cultured PBMCs, taken from culture after CMV antigen stimulation. These receptor sequences come from a human donor in good health (CMV status not recorded). Some clones in this sample may be carry-over from other donors' samples.

V is TRBV7-9 and J is TRBJ1-1; 7 bases are a match to TRBD1. The germline V gene has CDR1 SEHNR and CDR2 FQNEAQ (reference sequence). V lost 5 bases and J lost 2; bases outside the gene matches: 8. There are 15 residues in the CDR3. The CDR3 coding sequence is TGTGCCAGCAGCGGGAGGACAGGCCAAAACACTGAAGCTTTCTTT. The encoded protein is CASSGRTGQNTEAFF.

The chain combines TRBV7-2 with TRBJ1-3; TRBD1 might be the D (6 bases). V was clipped by 1 base and J by 0 bases, with 7 bases between them. The CDR3 covers 15 residues. Germline V gene sequence: CDR1 SGHTA, CDR2 FQGNSA. CDR3 sequence: CASSLGDNSGNTIYF. CDR3 DNA sequence: TGTGCCAGCAGCTTAGGGGACAACTCTGGAAACACCATATATTTT.

The gene calls are TRBV6-1 and TRBJ2-2, with 12 bases that match TRBD2. CDR3 size: 16 residues. Unmatched junction bases numbered 5, after V lost 2 bases and J lost 7 bases. Germline CDR1 is MNHNS and CDR2 is SASEGT. The CDR3, as DNA: TGTGCCAGCAGTGAAACTAGCGGGGGGCCCAACGGGGAGCTGTTTTTT. Amino acids: CASSETSGGPNGELFF.

The chain is built from TRBV7-6 and TRBJ1-2; D uncertain. The CDR3 sequence is 13 residues long. Germline V gene lookup returns CDR1 SGHVS and CDR2 FNYEAQ. V shed 1 base and J shed 8 bases, with 11 bases lying between them. The CDR3 region is CASSLVLSTGYTF. In DNA, the CDR3 is TGTGCCAGCAGCTTAGTGCTGTCCACAGGCTACACCTTC.

The chain employs TRBV30 and TRBJ1-4, with 7 bases aligning to TRBD1. V shed 0 bases, J shed 7 bases, and the junction held 11 bases outside the gene matches. Germline values: CDR1 GTSNPN, CDR2 SVGIG (reference sequence). The CDR3 has 16 residues. In DNA form, the CDR3 reads TGTGCCTGGAGTGTAGGAGTCCGACAGGGCGGTGAAAAACTGTTTTTT. It specifies CAWSVGVRQGGEKLFF.

The chain has TRBV27 and TRBJ1-2; D is ambiguous. The V gene's germline CDR1 is MNHEY and CDR2 SMNVEV (reference sequence). This CDR3 comprises 14 residues. V shed 5 bases and J shed 0 bases, with 10 bases lying between them. This chain's CDR3 is CASSVRETNYGYTF. CDR3 coding DNA: TGTGCCAGCAGTGTCCGGGAGACTAACTATGGCTACACCTTC.

The V and J genes are TRBV11-2 and TRBJ2-1; no clear D. CDR1 and CDR2 from the germline V gene are SGHAT and FQNNGV. V was clipped by 5 bases and J by 9 bases, with 11 bases between them. This CDR3 region has 12 residues. The CDR3 reads CASSPPSLEQFF. The CDR3 DNA is TGTGCCAGCAGCCCCCCGAGCCTTGAGCAGTTCTTC.

The chain couples TRBV20-1 to TRBJ1-5; 12 bases are a match to TRBD1. J gave up 5 bases and V 4 bases, and 3 bases lay outside the gene matches. CDR3 length: 14 amino acids. Germline V lookup: CDR1 DFQATT, CDR2 SNEGSKA (reference sequence). The CDR3 DNA sequence: TGCAGTGCTACCGGGACAGGGGGCGATCAGCCCCAGCATTTT. Translation: CSATGTGGDQPQHF.

This sequence joins TRBV4-3 and TRBJ2-2; D unresolved. CDR1 is LGHNA and CDR2 is YSLEER in the germline V gene. Trimming pared 1 base from V and 7 bases from J, leaving 7 bases between. This CDR3 is built from 13 residues. CDR3 coding DNA: TGCGCCAGCAGCCAAGGACGCAGCGGGGAGCTGTTTTTT. This gives the protein CASSQGRSGELFF.

The CDR3 DNA reads TGTGCCAGCAGTGAACAGGGGGGTGTAGCAAATGAGCAGTTCTTC. Translating it yields CASSEQGGVANEQFF. The chain is built from TRBV6-5 and TRBJ2-1; 8 bases match TRBD1. Per the germline V gene, CDR1 is MNHEY and CDR2 is SVGAGI. The CDR3 runs to 15 residues. The V segment lost 5 bases and the J segment 7 bases; nucleotides outside the gene matches: 10.

This clonotype appeared a few times. The chain links TRBV6-8 to TRBJ2-1; 9 bases are a match to TRBD2. V lost 0 bases to trimming and J lost 4 bases; unmatched junction nucleotides: 4. Germline V gives CDR1 MNHGY, CDR2 SAAAGT. The CDR3 is 16 amino acids. The CDR3 coding sequence is TGTGCCAGCAGTTACTCGGTTAGCGGGGGTTACAATGAGCAGTTCTTC. This translates into CASSYSVSGGYNEQFF.

V is TRBV6-1 and J is TRBJ2-5; D possibly corresponds to TRBD1 (6 bases). Germline V gives CDR1 MNHNS, CDR2 SASEGT. Between the trimmed V and J ends, which lost 6 bases and 5 bases, there was a span of 16 bases. CDR3 size: 14 residues. The chain's CDR3 is CASRANRVGETQYF. The DNA of the CDR3 is TGTGCCAGCAGGGCTAACAGGGTTGGCGAGACCCAGTACTTC.

V is TRBV7-8 and J is TRBJ2-5; no reliable D call. CDR1 and CDR2 (germline): SGHVS, FQNEAQ. Trimming stripped 2 bases from V and 3 bases from J, with 4 bases between. The CDR3 runs 12 residues. CDR3: CASSLTKETQYF. The DNA of the CDR3 is TGTGCCAGCAGCTTAACAAAAGAGACCCAGTACTTC. Looking up the rest from reference TRBV7-8 and TRBJ2-5 gives the full variable domain: GAGVSQSPRYKVAKRGQDVALRCDPISGHVSLFWYQQALGQGPEFLTYFQNEAQLDKSGLPSDRFFAERPEGSVSTLKIQRTQQEDSAVYLCASSLTKETQYFGPGTRLLVL.

The gene calls are TRBV7-9 and TRBJ2-1; 9 bases align to TRBD1. The CDR3 runs to 14 residues. After removal of 5 bases from V and 4 bases from J, the junction contained 3 bases not matched to a gene. CDR1 is SEHNR and CDR2 is FQNEAQ in the germline V gene (reference sequence). The CDR3 sequence is CASSRGQGYNEQFF. The CDR3 DNA follows: TGTGCCAGCAGCCGGGGACAGGGTTACAATGAGCAGTTCTTC.

This clonotype was counted a few times. This sequence joins TRBV6-8 and TRBJ2-1; a possible D gene is TRBD1 (5 bases). The CDR3 totals 16 residues. Germline CDR1 MNHGY, CDR2 SAAAGT. V was pared by 2 bases and J by 4 bases, with 15 bases between. The CDR3: CASSYSTGQGYNEQFF. In DNA form, the CDR3 reads TGTGCCAGCAGTTACAGTACAGGACAAGGATACAATGAGCAGTTCTTC.

The DNA of the CDR3 is TGTGCCAGCAGCCCCGGGGGGCGGGAAGAGCAGTTCTTC. It is translated as CASSPGGREEQFF. The chain recombines TRBV7-6 with TRBJ2-1; possibly TRBD2 for D (7 bases). The V and J ends lost 5 bases and 10 bases respectively, with 15 bases between them. Germline CDR1 reads SGHVS; CDR2 reads FNYEAQ. The CDR3 consists of 13 residues.

The rearrangement links TRBV7-4 to TRBJ2-7, with a tentative D call TRBD1 (6 bases). V lost 4 bases and J lost 6, with 16 bases in between. The CDR3 consists of 14 residues. CDR1 is SGHVT, CDR2 SQSDAQ, per germline. The CDR3 spells CASSSIRTVSEQYF. The DNA of the CDR3 is TGTGCCAGCAGCTCCATAAGGACAGTGAGCGAGCAGTACTTC.